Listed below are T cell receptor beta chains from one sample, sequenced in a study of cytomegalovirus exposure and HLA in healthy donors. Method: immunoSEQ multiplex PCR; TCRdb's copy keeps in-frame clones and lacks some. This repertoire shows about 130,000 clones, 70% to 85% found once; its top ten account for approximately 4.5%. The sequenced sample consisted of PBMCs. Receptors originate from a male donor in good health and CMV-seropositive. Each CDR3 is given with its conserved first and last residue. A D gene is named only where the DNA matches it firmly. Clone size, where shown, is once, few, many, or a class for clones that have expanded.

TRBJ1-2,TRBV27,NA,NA,CASSFAGGRNYGYTF,TGTGCCAGCAGTTTTGCGGGAGGCCGTAACTATGGCTACACCTTC
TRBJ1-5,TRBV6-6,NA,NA,CASSYSNRNSNQPQHF,TGTGCCAGCAGTTACTCGAACAGAAATAGCAATCAGCCCCAGCATTTT
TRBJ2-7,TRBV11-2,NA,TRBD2,CASSQQAGGSYEQYF,TGTGCCAGCAGCCAACAAGCGGGGGGTTCCTACGAGCAGTACTTC
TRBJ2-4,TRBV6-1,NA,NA,CASSAHGTGVAKNIQYF,TGTGCCAGCAGTGCCCATGGCACCGGGGTAGCCAAAAACATTCAGTACTTC
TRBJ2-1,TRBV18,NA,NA,CASSPHYNEQFF,TGTGCCAGCTCACCCCACTACAATGAGCAGTTCTTC
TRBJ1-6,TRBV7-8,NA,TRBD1,CASSPATPGQGYNSPLHF,TGTGCCAGCAGCCCGGCCACTCCGGGACAGGGGTATAATTCACCCCTCCACTTT
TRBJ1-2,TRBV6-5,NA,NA,CASSPLTAPYGYTF,TGTGCCAGCAGCCCACTGACTGCTCCCTATGGCTACACCTTC
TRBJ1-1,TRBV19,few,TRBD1,CASSRGPGQGAYEAFF,TGTGCCAGTAGTAGGGGCCCGGGACAGGGCGCGTATGAAGCTTTCTTT
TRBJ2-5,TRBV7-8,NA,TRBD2,CASSLAAGGDGETQYF,TGTGCCAGCAGCTTAGCGGCGGGGGGCGACGGGGAGACCCAGTACTTC
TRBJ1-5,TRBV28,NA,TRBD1,CASSLQGGQPQHF,TGTGCCAGCAGTCTACAGGGGGGTCAGCCCCAGCATTTT
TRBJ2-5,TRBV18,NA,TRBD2,CASSPQREEETQYF,TGTGCCAGCTCACCTCAGCGGGAGGAAGAGACCCAGTACTTC
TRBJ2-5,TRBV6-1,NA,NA,CASSEASPQGIRETQYF,TGTGCCAGCAGTGAAGCAAGTCCACAGGGCATTAGGGAGACCCAGTACTTC
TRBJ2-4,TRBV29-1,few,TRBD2,CSVGGSGGEDIQYF,TGCAGCGTCGGTGGTAGCGGGGGGGAGGACATTCAGTACTTC
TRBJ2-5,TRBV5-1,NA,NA,CASSPSPKTGETQYF,TGCGCCAGCAGCCCTTCCCCGAAAACAGGGGAGACCCAGTACTTC
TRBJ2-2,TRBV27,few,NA,CASSLFSRNTGELFF,TGTGCCAGCAGTTTATTTTCCAGAAACACCGGGGAGCTGTTTTTT
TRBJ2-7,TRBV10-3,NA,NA,CAISETSSSSYEQYF,TGTGCCATCAGTGAGACTAGCTCGAGCTCCTACGAGCAGTACTTC
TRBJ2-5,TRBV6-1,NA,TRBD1,CASRPGGQETQYF,TGTGCCAGCAGGCCAGGGGGCCAGGAGACCCAGTACTTC
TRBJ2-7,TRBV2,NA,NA,CASSHGDPYEQYF,TGTGCCAGCAGTCACGGGGATCCCTACGAGCAGTACTTC
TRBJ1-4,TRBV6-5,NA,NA,CATSPRGRGEKLFF,TGTGCCACCTCGCCGAGGGGGAGAGGGGAAAAACTGTTTTTT
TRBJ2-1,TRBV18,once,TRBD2,CASSPGGSSYNEQFF,TGTGCCAGCTCACCGGGCGGGAGCTCCTACAATGAGCAGTTCTTC
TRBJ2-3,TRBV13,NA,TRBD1,CASSFPDRGLTDTQYF,TGTGCCAGCAGCTTTCCGGACAGGGGGTTGACAGATACGCAGTATTTT
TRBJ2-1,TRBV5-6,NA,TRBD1,CASSLGNYGTGGTFF,TGTGCCAGCAGCTTGGGGAACTACGGGACAGGGGGTACTTTCTTC
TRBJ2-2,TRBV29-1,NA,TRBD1,CSVKTGARDTGELFF,TGCAGCGTCAAAACAGGGGCAAGGGACACCGGGGAGCTGTTTTTT
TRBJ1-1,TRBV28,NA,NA,CASREMGYMNTEAFF,TGTGCCAGCAGGGAGATGGGTTACATGAACACTGAAGCTTTCTTT
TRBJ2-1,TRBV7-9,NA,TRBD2,CASSLSSGRASKIF,TGTGCCAGCAGCTTGAGTAGCGGGAGGGCCTCGAAGATCTTC
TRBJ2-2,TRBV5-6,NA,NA,CASSLGDAGPTGELFF,TGTGCCAGCAGCTTGGGGGACGCGGGGCCCACCGGGGAGCTGTTTTTT
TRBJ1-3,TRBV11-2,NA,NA,CASSLRGAKSENTIYF,TGTGCCAGCAGTCTTCGGGGGGCGAAATCCGAAAACACCATATATTTT
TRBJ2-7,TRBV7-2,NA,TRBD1,CASSYPRGQGSYEQYF,TGTGCCAGCAGCTACCCCCGGGGACAGGGATCCTACGAGCAGTACTTC
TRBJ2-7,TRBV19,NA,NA,CASSIDPRTVHSEQYF,TGTGCCAGTAGTATAGACCCTCGGACAGTTCACAGCGAGCAGTACTTC
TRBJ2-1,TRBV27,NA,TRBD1,CASSPDRALYNEQFF,TGTGCCAGCAGCCCCGACAGGGCCCTTTACAATGAGCAGTTCTTC
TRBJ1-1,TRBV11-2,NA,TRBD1,CASSLTGGWDTEAFF,TGTGCCAGCAGCTTGACAGGGGGCTGGGACACTGAAGCTTTCTTT
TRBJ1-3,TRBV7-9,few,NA,CASSLAPRSGNTIYF,TGTGCCAGCAGCTTAGCGCCTAGGTCTGGAAACACCATATATTTT
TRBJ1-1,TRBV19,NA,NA,CASSTPRTVLTEAFF,TGTGCCAGTAGTACCCCCCGGACAGTTTTGACTGAAGCTTTCTTT
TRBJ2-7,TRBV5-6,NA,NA,CASSLSFEQYF,TGTGCCAGCAGCCTCTCCTTCGAGCAGTACTTC
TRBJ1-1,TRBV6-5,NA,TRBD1,CASSKQGKNTEAFF,TGTGCCAGCAGCAAACAGGGGAAGAACACTGAAGCTTTCTTT
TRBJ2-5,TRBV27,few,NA,CASSTSSGGTQYF,TGTGCCAGCAGTACCTCCTCCGGTGGGACCCAGTACTTC
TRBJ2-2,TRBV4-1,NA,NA,CASSQAVLREDTGELFF,TGCGCCAGCAGCCAAGCAGTCCTGAGGGAGGACACCGGGGAGCTGTTTTTT